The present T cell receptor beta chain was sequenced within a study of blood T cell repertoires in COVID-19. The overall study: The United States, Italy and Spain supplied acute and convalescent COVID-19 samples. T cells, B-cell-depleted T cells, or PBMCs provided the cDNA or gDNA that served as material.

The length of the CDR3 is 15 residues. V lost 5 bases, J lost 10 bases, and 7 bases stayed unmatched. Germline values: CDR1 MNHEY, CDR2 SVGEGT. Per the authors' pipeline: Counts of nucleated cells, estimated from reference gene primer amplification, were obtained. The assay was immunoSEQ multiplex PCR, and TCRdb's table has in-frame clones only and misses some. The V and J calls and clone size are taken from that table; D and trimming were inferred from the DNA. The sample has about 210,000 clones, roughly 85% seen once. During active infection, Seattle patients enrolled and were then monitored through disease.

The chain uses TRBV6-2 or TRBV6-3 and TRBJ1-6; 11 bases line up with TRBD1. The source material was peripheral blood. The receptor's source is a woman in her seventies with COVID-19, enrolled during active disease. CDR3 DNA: TGTGCCAGCAGTCCCCTTGGACAGGGGGCGTCACCCCTCCACTTT. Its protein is CASSPLGQGASPLHF.